The 3 T cell receptor beta chains listed next were all sequenced from one sample in a study of T cells in tuberculosis. Thawed, overnight-rested PBMC were stained with GMM-loaded CD1B tetramer, viability dye and anti-CD3, then sorted. The CD1B tetramers carried C32 glucose monomycolate purified from Rhodococcus equi. Some clones are missing from TCRdb's copy, which holds only in-frame ones; the method was immunoSEQ multiplex PCR. The repertoire includes 50,000 or so clones, nearly 90% of them detected once, and 20% to 25% sits in the top ten. The sequencing input was CD1b-GMM tetramer-negative cells sorted from PBMCs. All receptors derive from an adult woman with latent tuberculosis.

The count of this clone is one. The rearrangement links TRBV7-6 to TRBJ2-3; D gene unclear. V was cut by 2 bases and J by 2 bases, with 8 bases left in between. Germline V gene lookup returns CDR1 SGHVS and CDR2 FNYEAQ. The CDR3 has 14 residues. The CDR3 DNA is TGTGCCAGCAGCTTACCGTTATCCACAGATACGCAGTATTTT. It translates to CASSLPLSTDTQYF.

This rearrangement joins TRBV11-1 to TRBJ2-2; D gene uncertain. The CDR3 runs 11 residues. Germline CDR1 SGHAT, CDR2 FQDESV (reference sequence). V shed 8 bases and J shed 5 bases, with 6 bases lying between them. This CDR3 reads CASSYTGELFF. DNA of the CDR3: TGTGCCAGCTCGTATACCGGGGAGCTGTTTTTT.

J is TRBJ2-3 and V is TRBV14, with 9 bases fitting TRBD2. The length of the CDR3 is 20 residues. The J segment lost 2 bases and the V segment lost 5 bases, leaving 20 bases of the junction unmatched. CDR1 SGHDN and CDR2 FVKESK come from the germline V gene. The CDR3 reads CASSKADVASGMYITDTQYF. As DNA, the CDR3 is TGTGCCAGCAGCAAGGCCGACGTGGCTAGCGGGATGTACATCACAGATACGCAGTATTTT.